This T cell receptor (beta chain) was identified in a study of post-analysis software for immune sequencing data. Looking at the study overall: Multiple sclerosis in the patients followed relapsing-remitting, secondary progressive and progressive-relapsing courses.

Findings and limits, study-wide: The F measure placed samples prepared in the same batch into strongly shared clusters. Roughly five TRBV segments were significantly more frequent in patients than in controls. TRBV5-6, TRBV5-1 and TRBV20-1 were among these segments.

V lost 0 bases and J lost 11; bases outside the gene matches: 12. The CDR3 is 16 amino acids. Germline CDR1 and CDR2: LNHDA and SQIVND (reference sequence). cDNA libraries for TCR beta contained unique molecular identifiers. TCRdb processed the PCR reads anew with MiXCR; each CDR3 protein has one entry. Among about 680,000 distinct CDR3 sequences listed, approximately 59% were seen once. Concerning this clonotype: The antigen remains unidentified.

The V call is TRBV19, the J call TRBJ2-5; 10 bases map to TRBD2. Sequencing input: blood. This receptor was identified in a girl aged 2-15 years with multiple sclerosis. The CDR3 reads CASSIDERGGPGEQYF. The CDR3 region has the DNA TGTGCCAGTAGTATAGATGAGCGGGGGGGCCCAGGGGAGCAGTACTTC.